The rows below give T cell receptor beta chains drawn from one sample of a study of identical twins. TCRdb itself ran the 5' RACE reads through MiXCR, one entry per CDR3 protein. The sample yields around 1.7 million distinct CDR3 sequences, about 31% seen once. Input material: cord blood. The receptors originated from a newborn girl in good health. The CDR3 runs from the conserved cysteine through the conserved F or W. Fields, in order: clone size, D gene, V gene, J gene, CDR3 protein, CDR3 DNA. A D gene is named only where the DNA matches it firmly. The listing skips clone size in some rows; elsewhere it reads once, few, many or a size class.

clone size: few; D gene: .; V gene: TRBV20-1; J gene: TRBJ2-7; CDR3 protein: CSAALSYEQYF; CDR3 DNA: TGCAGTGCTGCACTTAGCTACGAGCAGTACTTC
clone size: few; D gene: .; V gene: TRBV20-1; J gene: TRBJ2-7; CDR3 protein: CSATKDYSYEQYF; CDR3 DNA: TGCAGTGCTACGAAGGACTACTCCTACGAGCAGTACTTC
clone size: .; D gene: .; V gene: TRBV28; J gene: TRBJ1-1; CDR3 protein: CASRDSANTEAFF; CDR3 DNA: TGTGCCAGCAGGGACAGTGCGAACACTGAAGCTTTCTTT
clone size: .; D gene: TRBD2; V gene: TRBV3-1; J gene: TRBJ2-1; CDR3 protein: CASSQDWPIAGEENEQFF; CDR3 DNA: TGTGCCAGCAGCCAAGATTGGCCAATAGCGGGAGAAGAAAATGAGCAGTTCTTC
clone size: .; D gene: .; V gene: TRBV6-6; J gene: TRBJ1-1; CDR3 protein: CASSYSKGAEAFF; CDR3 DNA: TGTGCCAGCAGTTACTCGAAGGGAGCGGAAGCTTTCTTT
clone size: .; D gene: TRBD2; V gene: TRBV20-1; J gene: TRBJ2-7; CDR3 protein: CSARARTSGRRSYEQYF; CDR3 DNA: TGCAGTGCTAGAGCTAGGACTAGCGGGAGGCGGTCCTACGAGCAGTACTTC
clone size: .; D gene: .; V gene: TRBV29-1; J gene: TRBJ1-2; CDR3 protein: CSVLRHRYGYTF; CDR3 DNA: TGCAGCGTTCTCCGGCACCGCTATGGCTACACCTTC
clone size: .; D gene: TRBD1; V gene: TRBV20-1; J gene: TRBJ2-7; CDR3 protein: CSLPGTGDEQYF; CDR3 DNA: TGCAGTCTTCCTGGGACAGGGGACGAGCAGTACTTC
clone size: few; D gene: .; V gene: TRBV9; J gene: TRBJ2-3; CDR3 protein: CASSVAWRERPDTQYF; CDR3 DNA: TGTGCCAGCAGCGTAGCGTGGCGGGAACGGCCAGATACGCAGTATTTT
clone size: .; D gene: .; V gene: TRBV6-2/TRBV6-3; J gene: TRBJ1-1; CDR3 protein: CASSYSVSTEAFF; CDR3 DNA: TGTGCCAGCAGTTACTCGGTGAGCACTGAAGCTTTCTTT
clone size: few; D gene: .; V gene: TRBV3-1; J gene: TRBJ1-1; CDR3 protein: CASSQVSGGAFF; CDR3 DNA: TGTGCCAGCAGCCAAGTCTCGGGGGGAGCTTTCTTT
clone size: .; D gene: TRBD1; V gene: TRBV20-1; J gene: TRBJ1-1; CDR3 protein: CSAPGTAEAEAFF; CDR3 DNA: TGCAGTGCTCCCGGGACAGCTGAAGCTGAAGCTTTCTTT
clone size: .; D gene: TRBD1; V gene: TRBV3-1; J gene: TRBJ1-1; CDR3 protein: CASRLQGAQTEAFF; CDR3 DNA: TGTGCCAGCAGGCTACAGGGGGCGCAAACTGAAGCTTTCTTT